This TCR beta chain derives from a study of blood T cell repertoires in COVID-19. For the study at large: Researchers got acute and convalescent COVID-19 samples from the United States, Italy and Spain.

Per the study methods: Estimates of nucleated cell counts were drawn from the amplification of reference gene primers. Using immunoSEQ multiplex PCR, the repertoire was profiled, and TCRdb retains in-frame clones only, with some absent. Clone size and V and J calls were adopted from that table, with D and trimming inferred from the DNA. The sample yields 180,000 or so clones, around 85% seen once. CDR1 is MNHEY, CDR2 SVGAGI, per germline. The CDR3 runs to 11 residues. Note on this clone: Sequence at one end of the junction differs from germline and may be a read error.

The sample was peripheral blood. The chain employs TRBV6-5 and TRBJ2-4, with TRBD1 matching 8 bases. The receptor comes from a woman aged 60-75 years with acute or convalescent COVID-19. The CDR3 nucleotides read TGTGCCAGCAGTCAGGACAGGGTACAGAACTTC. Translated, it gives CASSQDRVQNF.